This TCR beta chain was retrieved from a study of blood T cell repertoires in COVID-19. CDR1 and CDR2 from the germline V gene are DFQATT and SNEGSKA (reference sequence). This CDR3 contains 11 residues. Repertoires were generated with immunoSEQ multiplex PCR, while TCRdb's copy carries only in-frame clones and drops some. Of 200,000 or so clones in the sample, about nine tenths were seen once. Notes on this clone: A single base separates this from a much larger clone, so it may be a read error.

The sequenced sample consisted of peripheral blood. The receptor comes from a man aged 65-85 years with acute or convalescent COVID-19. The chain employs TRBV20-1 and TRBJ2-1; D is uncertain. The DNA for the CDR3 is TGCAGCGAGAGCTCCTACAATGAGCAGTTCTTC. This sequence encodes CSESSYNEQFF.